This TCR beta chain was sequenced in a study of blood T cell repertoires in COVID-19. Across the whole study: Samples taken during acute and convalescent COVID-19 were collected in the United States, Italy and Spain. T cells, B-cell-depleted T cells, or PBMCs provided the cDNA or gDNA that served as material.

Per the original data handling: Amplified reference gene primers provided the basis for estimating nucleated cell counts. Profiled with immunoSEQ multiplex PCR; TCRdb holds only in-frame clones, not every one. Clone size and V and J calls were adopted from that table, with D and trimming inferred from the DNA. This sample yields 250,000 to 350,000 clones, of which over 75% are seen a single time; roughly an eighth belongs to the top ten. This CDR3 contains 16 residues. Trimming took 6 bases from V and 1 from J, leaving 16 bases between them. Germline V gene sequence: CDR1 MNHEY, CDR2 SMNVEV (reference sequence).

Sequenced input: peripheral blood. The sequence derives from a woman aged 60-75 years with acute or convalescent COVID-19. The chain links TRBV27 to TRBJ1-5; D is perhaps TRBD1 (6 bases). CDR3 in DNA: TGTGCCAGCAGAAATATGGGCGGACAGAGCAATCAGCCCCAGCATTTT. This encodes CASRNMGGQSNQPQHF.